This TCR beta chain was recovered during a study of radiotherapy plus CTLA-4 blockade in lung cancer. Method: immunoSEQ multiplex PCR; TCRdb's copy keeps in-frame clones and lacks some. The table lists 64,000 or so clones, 65% to 80% of them singletons, with around 8% in the top ten. Germline CDR1 is SGDLS and CDR2 is YYNGEE. The CDR3 covers 15 residues. J lost 5 bases, V lost 3 bases, and 7 bases had no gene match. This chain uses TRBV9 with TRBJ2-5, with 10 positions matching TRBD1. The source was peripheral blood, collected from a patient treated with radiotherapy plus ipilimumab. The clonotype originates from a human donor with non-small cell lung cancer whose response to radiotherapy plus ipilimumab could not be evaluated. The CDR3 region is CASSGDRGPGETQYF. The CDR3, as DNA: TGTGCCAGCAGCGGGGACAGGGGCCCGGGGGAGACCCAGTACTTC.